This T cell receptor beta chain derives from a study of T cells in Graves' hyperthyroidism and ophthalmopathy (dated by TCRdb to about 2019). Broadly, across the study: Peripheral blood samples were taken at initial diagnosis, before any treatment was given. TCR V-J signatures able to tell the groups apart were searched for in a discovery cohort of approximately 95 patients, of whom over 40 had Graves' ophthalmopathy and around 57 had stable Graves' hyperthyroidism. Prospective prediction of ophthalmopathy was tested in an independent validation cohort consisting of 18 to 20 hyperthyroidism patients and 15 or so patients who later progressed to ophthalmopathy. The approximately 100 discovery patients were divided at random into training and test sets in a 7:3 ratio. Thyroid tissue and blood T-cell repertoires from about six Graves' hyperthyroidism patients were also compared in the study. Once sampling was done, hyperthyroidism patients were given methimazole at a starting dose of 30 mg daily, whereas ophthalmopathy patients were given high-dose intravenous methylprednisolone. The paper reports TCR Vbeta CDR3 sequencing of approximately 140 peripheral blood samples: some 44 ophthalmopathy, around 80 hyperthyroidism and approximately 17 progressor patients.

About this clonotype: Its antigen remains unidentified. No much larger clone is present one base from it, and per-base qualities are unavailable.

Amplification of TCR beta CDR3 regions was carried out from RNA transcripts. A first-round RT-PCR of the TCR CDR3 used the HTBI primer set with the Qiagen OneStep RT-PCR kit. A second multiplex PCR round built the libraries, followed by size selection and purification. The libraries were sequenced on an Illumina HiSeq2000 using paired-end 100 bp reads. As for the authors' bioinformatics: SOAPnuke was used to process the raw data, throwing out any read that contained adapters or uncalled bases, had a mean Phred below 15, or lacked an exact constant-primer or identifier match. High-quality paired reads were merged with COPE v1.2.5, and unique nucleotide sequences were defined as clonotypes. MiTCR v1.1 was used to align clonotypes to the IMGT TRBV, TRBD and TRBJ reference segments. Only V-J combinations with frequency above 0.0001, covering about 99% of repertoires, were analysed. The TCS score was defined as the ratio of F50 (clonal expansion) to E x V (chaos), calculated using BLOSUM62-based TCRdist between CDR3 peptides within each V-J. Welch's t-statistics and random forest reduced roughly 500 V-J features to around 14, which were used in a naive Bayes classifier (R e1071). Using fastp trimming at Q25 and MiXCR clonotype assembly, TCRdb reanalyzed the public sequencing data and kept in-frame beta chains. All rows with the same CDR3 protein become a single entry with the most common DNA and genes. The V and J calls shown here were made by TCRdb, not taken from the authors' results. Across this sample there are hundreds of thousands of distinct CDR3 sequences, with more than 12% seen only once. The ten largest make up around 12% of the sample.

Ophthalmopathy patients had moderately to severely active disease, with a Clinical Activity Score of 3 or more, a NOSPECS grade of 4 or more, and a disease duration of less than 3 months. Patients with uncontrolled infections, other autoimmune diseases, pregnancy or lactation were excluded. Clinical symptoms, serum thyroxine and TRAb, thyroid ultrasound, and orbital computed tomography formed the basis for the diagnoses. PBMCs were separated from 10 ml of fresh peripheral blood using Ficoll-Paque density gradient centrifugation. Total RNA was extracted using Trizol reagent, and RNA quality was assessed on an Agilent 2100 Bioanalyzer. General study outcomes and caveats: Sample size was not statistically predetermined, and blinding of investigators to group allocation was not performed. In cross-validation, a model built on a 13 V-J signature told ophthalmopathy apart from stable hyperthyroidism with just under 90% sensitivity and around 84% specificity, and in testing the same model reached 80%/75%. In validation, progression to ophthalmopathy was predicted by the model with nearly 71% sensitivity and 72.22% specificity, a median of approximately 6.5 months before onset. Most expanded thyroid clonotypes (frequency above 0.001) were also found in blood, which suggests that blood repertoires may mirror thyroid immune responses.

The CDR3 starts with the cysteine, ends with the phenylalanine, and has 17 residues. Only CDR3 DNA remains: 51 bases, in frame from the first base. The CDR1 and CDR2 encoded by the germline V gene are LGHNA and YNFKEQ. Clipping removes 0 bases from V and 4 bases from J, with 7 as the unmatched junction base count. Sequenced: blood. The chain employs TRBV4-2 and TRBJ2-1, and 9 junction bases match TRBD2. This receptor was identified in a woman aged 50 to 65 with Graves' ophthalmopathy. The CDR3: CASSQELAGRQYNEQFF. Read as DNA, the sequence is TGTGCCAGCAGCCAAGAGCTAGCGGGAAGACAATACAATGAGCAGTTCTTC.